These T cell receptor beta chains were read from a single sample in a study of somatic mutations in cytotoxic T cells in rheumatoid arthritis. Produced via immunoSEQ multiplex PCR; TCRdb's table is partial and in-frame only. This table has thousands of clones, roughly 74% appearing once. The sequencing input was CD8+ T cells sorted from blood. These receptors were obtained from an adult with rheumatoid arthritis. The CDR3 runs from the conserved cysteine through the conserved F or W. Each record gives: D gene, J gene, clone size, V gene, CDR3 DNA, CDR3 protein. The D gene is left open where the match is weak. Only part of the rows carry a size: once, few, many, or a class if the clone is expanded.

>TRBD1|TRBJ1-4|-|TRBV28
TGTGCCAGCAGTATTCCGGGACAGGGAAATGAAAAACTGTTTTTT
CASSIPGQGNEKLFF
>-|TRBJ1-1|once|TRBV19
TGTGCCAGTAGTATGGGGGGAGTCACTGAAGCTTTCTTT
CASSMGGVTEAFF
>TRBD2|TRBJ2-7|-|TRBV28
TGTGCCAGCAGTCACCAGCGGGGGCTCTACGAGCAGTACTTC
CASSHQRGLYEQYF
>TRBD1|TRBJ2-1|-|TRBV2
TGTGCCAGCAGTGAAGTCGGACAGGGTCTCTATGAGCAGTTCTTC
CASSEVGQGLYEQFF
>TRBD1|TRBJ2-7|few|TRBV11-3
TGTGCCAGCAGCCCCCGACAGGGTAGGTACGAGCAGTACTTC
CASSPRQGRYEQYF
>-|TRBJ2-7|once|TRBV4-1
TGCGCCAGCAGCCAAGCCGGCGGCCTTCTAGACGAGCAGTACTTC
CASSQAGGLLDEQYF
>TRBD2|TRBJ2-7|few|TRBV29-1
TGCAGCGCCCCGGGGGGGACGGGGGAGCAGTACTTC
CSAPGGTGEQYF
>TRBD1|TRBJ1-6|once|TRBV14
TGTGCCAGCAGCCAAGAAACAGGGGGCGTCTATAATTCACCCCTCCACTTT
CASSQETGGVYNSPLHF
>TRBD1|TRBJ2-2|-|TRBV6-5
TGTGCCAGCAGTTACTCGAGGGGGCTGGTCGGGGAGCTGTTTTTT
CASSYSRGLVGELFF
>-|TRBJ2-1|-|TRBV19
TGTGCCAGTACGTGGGCGGGTACCTACAATGAGCAGTTCTTC
CASTWAGTYNEQFF
>TRBD2|TRBJ2-1|-|TRBV7-9
TGTGCCAGCAGCCAGCGGACTAGCGGAGGCGATGAGCAGTTCTTC
CASSQRTSGGDEQFF
>-|TRBJ1-2|-|TRBV6-1
TGTGCCAGCAGGGTCTTTTGGGTTCGGGACTATGGCTACACCTTC
CASRVFWVRDYGYTF
>TRBD2|TRBJ2-5|-|TRBV11-2
TGTGCCAGCAGCTCCCCCTCGGGGGGGGCGAAAGAGACCCAGTACTTC
CASSSPSGGAKETQYF
>TRBD1|TRBJ1-2|large|TRBV6-4
TGTGCCAGCAAGGGGGACAGGGGGGCCTATGGCTACACCTTC
CASKGDRGAYGYTF
>TRBD2|TRBJ2-1|-|TRBV28
TGTGCCAGCAGTTTACTCCTAGCGGGGGGGTACAATGAGCAGTTCTTC
CASSLLLAGGYNEQFF
>TRBD2|TRBJ2-1|-|TRBV4-2
TGTGCCAGCAGCCAAGATGCCCCCCTAGCGGGCGACAATGAGCAGTTCTTC
CASSQDAPLAGDNEQFF
>-|TRBJ2-7|large|TRBV30
TGTGCCTCCTACTCCCAGGGGGAGGGTCCCGAGCAGTACTTC
CASYSQGEGPEQYF
>-|TRBJ1-5|few|TRBV28
TGTGCCAGCAGCTACGGGAGCAATCAGCCCCAGCATTTT
CASSYGSNQPQHF
>-|TRBJ1-5|few|TRBV30
TGTGCCTGGAGCTCAGCGGGGGCCAGGAGGCAGCCCCAGCATTTT
CAWSSAGARRQPQHF
>TRBD1|TRBJ2-1|-|TRBV7-8
TGTGCCAGCAGCTTACCGCCGGGACAGCCTACTAGCTCCTACAATGAGCAGTTCTTC
CASSLPPGQPTSSYNEQFF
>-|TRBJ1-1|-|TRBV27
TGTGCCAGCAGCCCTGCCACAGGAGGCGAGAGTGAAGCTTTCTTT
CASSPATGGESEAFF
>TRBD2|TRBJ2-7|-|TRBV6-5
TGTGCCAGCGCCCTAGGGGACTACCACTCCTACGAGCAGTACTTC
CASALGDYHSYEQYF
>TRBD1|TRBJ1-2|-|TRBV9
TGTGCCAGCAGCGTAGCATTAACAGGGGGCGCGGAAGGCTACACCTTC
CASSVALTGGAEGYTF
>-|TRBJ1-1|-|TRBV29-1
TGCAGCGTTGTATTGGTGGCAGGGAGGCAGGCGGTCACTGAAGCTTTCTTT
CSVVLVAGRQAVTEAFF
>TRBD1|TRBJ1-4|-|TRBV5-6
TGTGCCAGCAGCCGGGGGACAGGGGGCATTAATGAAAAACTGTTTTTT
CASSRGTGGINEKLFF
>-|TRBJ2-4|once|TRBV4-1
TGCGCCAGCAGCCAAGCAGTAGGGGACATTCAGTACTTC
CASSQAVGDIQYF
>TRBD1|TRBJ2-5|-|TRBV25-1
TGTGCCAGCAGTTTACAGGGGTCTGAGACCCAGTACTTC
CASSLQGSETQYF
>TRBD2|TRBJ2-3|-|TRBV7-6
TGTGCCAGCAGTTCAAGCGGGGGGAGCACAGATACGCAGTATTTT
CASSSSGGSTDTQYF
>-|TRBJ1-5|-|TRBV4-2
TGTGCCAGCAGCTTTGATGCGTTACAGCCCCAGCATTTT
CASSFDALQPQHF
>-|TRBJ1-1|-|TRBV29-1
TGCAGCGTTGAAGAAAGGGGTACGAACACTGAAGCTTTCTTT
CSVEERGTNTEAFF
>-|TRBJ2-5|-|TRBV7-7
TGTGCCAGCAGCCTAGGGGAGGGGGCGCGGGAGACCCAGTACTTC
CASSLGEGARETQYF
>TRBD2|TRBJ2-4|-|TRBV5-6
TGTGCCAGCAGTAAAGGGAAGGGAGGGTACATTCAGTACTTC
CASSKGKGGYIQYF
>-|TRBJ2-2|-|TRBV7-3
TGTGCCAGCAGTGAAGCCTCTCGCCGTGGGGCCGGGGAGCTGTTTTTT
CASSEASRRGAGELFF